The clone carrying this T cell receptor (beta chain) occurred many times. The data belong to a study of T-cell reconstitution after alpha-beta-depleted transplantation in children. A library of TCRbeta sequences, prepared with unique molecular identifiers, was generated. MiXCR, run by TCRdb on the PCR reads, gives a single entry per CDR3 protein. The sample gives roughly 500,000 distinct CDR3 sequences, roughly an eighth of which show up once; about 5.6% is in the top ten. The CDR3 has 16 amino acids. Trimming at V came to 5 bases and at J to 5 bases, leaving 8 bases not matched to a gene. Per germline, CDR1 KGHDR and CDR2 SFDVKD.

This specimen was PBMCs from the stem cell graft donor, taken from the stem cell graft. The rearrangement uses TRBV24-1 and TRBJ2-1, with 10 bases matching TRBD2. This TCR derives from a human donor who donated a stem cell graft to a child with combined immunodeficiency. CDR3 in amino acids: CATSGALAGVDNEQFF. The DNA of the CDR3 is TGTGCCACCAGTGGGGCCCTAGCGGGAGTCGACAATGAGCAGTTCTTC.